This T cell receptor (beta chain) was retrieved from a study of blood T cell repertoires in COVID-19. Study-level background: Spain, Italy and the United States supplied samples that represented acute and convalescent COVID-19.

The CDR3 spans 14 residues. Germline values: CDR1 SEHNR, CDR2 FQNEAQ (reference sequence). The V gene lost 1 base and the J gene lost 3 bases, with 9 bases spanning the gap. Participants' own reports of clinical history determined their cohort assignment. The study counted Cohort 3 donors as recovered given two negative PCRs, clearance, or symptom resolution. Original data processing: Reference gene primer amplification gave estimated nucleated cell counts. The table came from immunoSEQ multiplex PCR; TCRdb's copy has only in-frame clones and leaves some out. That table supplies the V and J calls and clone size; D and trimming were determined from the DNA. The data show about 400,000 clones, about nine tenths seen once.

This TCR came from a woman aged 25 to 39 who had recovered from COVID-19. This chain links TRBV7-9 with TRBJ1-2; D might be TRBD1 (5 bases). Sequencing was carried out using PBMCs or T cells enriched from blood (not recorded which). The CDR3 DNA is TGTGCCAGCAGCTTAGTGATCAGGGACTATGGCTACACCTTC. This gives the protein CASSLVIRDYGYTF.